The clone carrying this TCR beta chain was counted ten times or more. The antigen is undetermined. Germline V gene lookup returns CDR1 MGHRA and CDR2 YSYEKL. V dropped 3 bases and J dropped 0 bases, with 8 bases sitting between them. The CDR3 extends over 14 amino acids. This entry comes from a study of T cell repertoires in cytomegalovirus infection. General study points: Predominance within the ex vivo response was attributable to HLA-C-restricted CMV-specific TCR beta clonotypes. Cumulative public TCR beta family frequency identified CMV carriers with the relevant HLA.

A single record per CDR3 protein comes from TCRdb applying MiXCR to the reads. Of about 490,000 distinct CDR3 sequences listed, 15% to 20% are singletons. J is TRBJ1-1 and V is TRBV4-1, with D perhaps TRBD1 (5 bases). Sequencing was performed on CD8+ T cells from PBMCs. This sequence was found in a human donor in good health (CMV status not recorded). Some clones in this sample may be carry-over from other donors' samples. CDR3 in amino acids: CASSQGPMNTEAFF. In DNA form, the CDR3 reads TGCGCCAGCAGCCAGGGACCGATGAACACTGAAGCTTTCTTT.